The clone carrying this TCR beta chain was seen more than once but under ten times. Antigen: not known. This entry comes from a study of siplizumab effects on memory and regulatory T cells. Coculturing at 37°C lasted 5 to 6 days for the mixed lymphocyte reaction cells. This CDR3 spans 14 amino acids. Germline-derived CDR1 and CDR2 are MNHNY and SVGAGI (reference sequence). The V and J ends lost 5 bases and 4 bases respectively, with 15 bases between them. Each sample had around 99,000 TCR templates assayed. Data came from immunoSEQ multiplex PCR; TCRdb stores just in-frame clones and leaves some out. This sample has approximately 450 clones, with over 65% found just once.

The chain couples TRBV6-6 to TRBJ2-7; the D gene is possibly TRBD2 (6 bases). The material sequenced was CFSE-low (dividing) CD4+ T cells sorted from an allogeneic mixed lymphocyte reaction. This receptor was identified in a human donor in good health; the cells came from an allogeneic mixed lymphocyte reaction. CDR3 amino acids: CASSRTTLSYEQYF. The CDR3 DNA sequence: TGTGCCAGCAGTCGGACTACTCTGTCTTACGAGCAGTACTTC.